This TCR beta chain was found in a study of T cell responses to AZD1222 COVID-19 vaccine. CDR3 size: 13 residues. V was cut by 6 bases and J by 7 bases, with 10 bases left in between. CDR1 is WNHNN and CDR2 is SYGVQD in the germline V gene (reference sequence). Only in-frame clones appear in the TCRdb table, and some are missing; sequencing was by immunoSEQ multiplex PCR. The table records around 100,000 clones, 88% of them present only once. Material: peripheral blood, obtained on day 0 of AZD1222 vaccination. The origin of this receptor is an adult in good health. V is TRBV10-1 and J is TRBJ1-6; D is unresolved. The CDR3 protein is CASRADGNSPLHF. For the CDR3, the DNA is TGCGCCAGCAGGGCGGACGGGAATTCACCCCTCCACTTT.